This section outlines one T cell receptor (beta chain) sequence together with its context. This specimen belongs to a study of cytomegalovirus exposure and HLA in healthy donors. In the study overall: A prior study identified approximately 120 million unique TCR beta sequences from roughly 180 million T cells.

Primers for the PCR totalled 60 Vbeta and 13 Jbeta. Libraries were prepared by immunoSEQ multiplex PCR; TCRdb keeps only in-frame clonotypes and omits some of them. Of under 100,000 clones in the sample, about 73% were seen once. Per the germline V gene, CDR1 is SGHTA and CDR2 is FQGNSA. V was cut by 5 bases and J by 7 bases, with 15 bases left in between. There are 15 residues in the CDR3. This clonotype was obtained from a woman aged 50 to 60 in good health and CMV-seropositive. Sequencing was carried out using PBMCs. The chain links TRBV7-2 to TRBJ1-6, with D possibly being TRBD1 (6 bases). The CDR3 DNA follows: TGTGCCAGCAGCCTCAGGGGCCATAGGAATTCACCCCTCCACTTT. It yields the protein CASSLRGHRNSPLHF.